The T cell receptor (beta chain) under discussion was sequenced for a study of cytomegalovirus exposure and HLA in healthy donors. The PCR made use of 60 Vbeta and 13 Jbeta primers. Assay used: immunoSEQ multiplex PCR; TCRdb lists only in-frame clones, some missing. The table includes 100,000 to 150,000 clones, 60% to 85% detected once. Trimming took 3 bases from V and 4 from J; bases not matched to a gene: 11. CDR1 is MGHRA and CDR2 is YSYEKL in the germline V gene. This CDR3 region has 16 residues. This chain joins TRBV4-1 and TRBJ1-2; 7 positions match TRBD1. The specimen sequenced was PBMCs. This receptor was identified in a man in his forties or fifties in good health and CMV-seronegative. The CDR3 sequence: CASSHEQGRESYGYTF. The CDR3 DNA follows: TGCGCCAGCAGCCACGAACAGGGGAGAGAGAGCTATGGCTACACCTTC.